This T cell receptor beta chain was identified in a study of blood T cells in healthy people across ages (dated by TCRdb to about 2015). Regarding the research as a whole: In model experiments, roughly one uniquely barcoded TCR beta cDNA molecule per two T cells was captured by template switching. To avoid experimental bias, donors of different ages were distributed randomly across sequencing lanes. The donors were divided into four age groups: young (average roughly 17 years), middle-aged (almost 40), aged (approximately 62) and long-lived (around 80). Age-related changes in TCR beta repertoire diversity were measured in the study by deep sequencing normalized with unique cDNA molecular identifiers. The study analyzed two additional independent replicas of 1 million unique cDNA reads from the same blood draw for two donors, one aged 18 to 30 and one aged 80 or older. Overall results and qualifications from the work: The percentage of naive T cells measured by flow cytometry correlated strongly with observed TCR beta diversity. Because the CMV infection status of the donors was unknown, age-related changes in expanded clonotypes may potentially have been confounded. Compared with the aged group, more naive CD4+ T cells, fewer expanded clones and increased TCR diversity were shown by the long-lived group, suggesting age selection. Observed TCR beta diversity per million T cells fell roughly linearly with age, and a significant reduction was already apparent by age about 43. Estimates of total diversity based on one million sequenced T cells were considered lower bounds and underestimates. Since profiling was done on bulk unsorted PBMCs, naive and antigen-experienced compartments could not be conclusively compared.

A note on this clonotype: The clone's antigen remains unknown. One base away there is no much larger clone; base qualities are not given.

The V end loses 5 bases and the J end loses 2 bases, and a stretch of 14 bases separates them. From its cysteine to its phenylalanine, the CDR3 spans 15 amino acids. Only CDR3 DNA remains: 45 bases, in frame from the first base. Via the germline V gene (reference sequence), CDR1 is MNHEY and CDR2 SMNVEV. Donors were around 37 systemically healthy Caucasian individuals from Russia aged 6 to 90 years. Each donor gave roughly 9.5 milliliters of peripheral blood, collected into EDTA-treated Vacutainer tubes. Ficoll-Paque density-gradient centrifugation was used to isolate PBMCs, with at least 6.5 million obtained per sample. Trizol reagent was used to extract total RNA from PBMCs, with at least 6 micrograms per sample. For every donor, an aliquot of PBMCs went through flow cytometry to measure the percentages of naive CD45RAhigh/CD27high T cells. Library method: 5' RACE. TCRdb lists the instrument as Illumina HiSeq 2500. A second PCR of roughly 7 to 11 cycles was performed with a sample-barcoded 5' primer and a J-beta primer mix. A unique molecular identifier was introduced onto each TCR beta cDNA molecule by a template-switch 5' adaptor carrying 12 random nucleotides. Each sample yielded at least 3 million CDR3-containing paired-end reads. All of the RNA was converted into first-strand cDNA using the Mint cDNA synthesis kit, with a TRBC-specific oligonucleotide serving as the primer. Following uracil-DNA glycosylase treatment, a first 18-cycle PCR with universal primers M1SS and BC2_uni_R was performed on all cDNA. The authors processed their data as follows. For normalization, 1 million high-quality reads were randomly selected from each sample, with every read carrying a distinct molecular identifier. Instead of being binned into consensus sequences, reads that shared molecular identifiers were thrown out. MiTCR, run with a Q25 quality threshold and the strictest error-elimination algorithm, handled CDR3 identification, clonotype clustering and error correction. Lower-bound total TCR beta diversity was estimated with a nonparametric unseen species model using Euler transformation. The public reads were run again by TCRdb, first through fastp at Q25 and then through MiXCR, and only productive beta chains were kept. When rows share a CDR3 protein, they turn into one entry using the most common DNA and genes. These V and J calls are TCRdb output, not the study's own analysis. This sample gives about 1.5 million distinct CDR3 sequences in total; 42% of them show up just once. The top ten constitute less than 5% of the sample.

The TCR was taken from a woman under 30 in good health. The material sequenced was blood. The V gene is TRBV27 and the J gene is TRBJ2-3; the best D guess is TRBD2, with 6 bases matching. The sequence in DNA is TGTGCCAGCAGTCAAATGGGACTTTCCACAGATACGCAGTATTTT. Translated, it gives CASSQMGLSTDTQYF.